The 25 T cell receptor beta chains below were found in one sample sequenced in a study of T cell responses to AZD1222 COVID-19 vaccine. Using immunoSEQ multiplex PCR, the repertoire was profiled, and TCRdb retains in-frame clones only, with some absent. Among more than 95,000 clones, roughly 93% were seen once, and the ten largest hold 1.6%. The sequencing used peripheral blood, collected 28 days after the second AZD1222 dose. All receptors come from an adult who received the AZD1222 COVID-19 vaccine.

This sequence joins TRBV2 and TRBJ2-2; D possibly corresponds to TRBD1 (6 bases). V lost 4 bases and J lost 4, with 16 bases in between. There are 16 residues in the CDR3. CDR1 is SNHLY and CDR2 is FYNNEI in the germline V gene. In nucleotides, the CDR3 is TGTGCCAGCAGTGGGGGGCCTACCTGGTCCACCGGGGAGCTGTTTTTT. It specifies CASSGGPTWSTGELFF.

The CDR3 DNA is TGTGCCATCAATACCGGACAGGGAGGGAGGGAGACCCAGTACTTC. This gives the protein CAINTGQGGRETQYF. The J gene is TRBJ2-5, the V gene TRBV10-3, with a tentative D call TRBD1 (8 bases). With 7 bases removed from V and 5 bases from J, the gap between germline ends came to 20 bases. The CDR3 is 15 residues long. Germline V lookup: CDR1 ENHRY, CDR2 SYGVKD.

The chain has TRBV6-5 and TRBJ2-7; 8 bases fit TRBD1. The CDR3 loop spans 14 amino acids. V shed 6 bases, J shed 2 bases, and the junction held 6 bases outside the gene matches. From germline, CDR1 is MNHEY and CDR2 SVGAGI. The CDR3: CASRQNRGAYEQYF. The CDR3 coding sequence is TGTGCCAGCAGACAAAACAGGGGGGCCTACGAGCAGTACTTC.

The chain uses TRBV5-4 and TRBJ2-1, with 10 positions matching TRBD1. The CDR3 is 17 amino acids. Germline trimming cut 4 bases from V and 0 bases from J; bases unmatched to any gene: 7. In germline, CDR1 is SGHNT, CDR2 YYREEE (reference sequence). The CDR3 loop is CASSSRDRGSSYNEQFF. The CDR3 DNA sequence: TGTGCCAGCAGCAGCCGGGACAGGGGAAGCTCCTACAATGAGCAGTTCTTC. The full variable domain, with the rest looked up from reference TRBV5-4 and TRBJ2-1, is ETGVTQSPTHLIKTRGQQVTLRCSSQSGHNTVSWYQQALGQGPQFIFQYYREEENGRGNFPPRFSGLQFPNYSSELNVNALELDDSALYLCASSSRDRGSSYNEQFFGPGTRLTVL.

The chain is built from TRBV28 and TRBJ1-2; D gene uncertain. Germline V gives CDR1 MDHEN, CDR2 SYDVKM. This CDR3 has 12 residues. V lost 4 bases and J 0 bases, leaving 3 bases between the germline ends. The CDR3 protein is CASSWANYGYTF. In DNA, the CDR3 is TGTGCCAGCAGTTGGGCTAACTATGGCTACACCTTC.

The gene calls are TRBV5-4 and TRBJ1-2, with D perhaps TRBD1 (5 bases). The CDR3 loop spans 13 amino acids. The germline V gene has CDR1 SGHNT and CDR2 YYREEE (reference sequence). The V and J ends lost 0 bases and 5 bases respectively, with 8 bases between them. This CDR3 is CASSLVGGYGYTF. The CDR3 coding sequence is TGTGCCAGCAGCTTGGTGGGGGGGTATGGCTACACCTTC.

The rearrangement joins TRBV28 to TRBJ1-5; a possible D gene is TRBD1 (5 bases). Germline loops: CDR1 MDHEN, CDR2 SYDVKM. Trimming took off 3 bases at V and 0 bases at J, with 12 bases between the two ends. The CDR3 loop spans 16 amino acids. The DNA for the CDR3 is TGTGCCAGCAGTTTCAGGGCCCAAGTTAGCAATCAGCCCCAGCATTTT. The encoded protein is CASSFRAQVSNQPQHF.

The chain is built from TRBV6-6 and TRBJ1-6, with 8 positions matching TRBD1. Trimming removed 5 bases from V and 7 bases from J; junction bases left unmatched: 7. Per germline, CDR1 MNHNY and CDR2 SVGAGI (reference sequence). CDR3 length: 15 residues. This CDR3 is CASSNTGGQNSPLHF. For the CDR3, the DNA is TGTGCCAGCAGTAATACAGGGGGGCAGAATTCACCCCTCCACTTT.

The J gene is TRBJ1-4, the V gene TRBV5-1; D unclear. CDR3 length: 16 residues. V lost 4 bases and J 5 bases, leaving 18 bases between the germline ends. CDR1 and CDR2 from the germline V gene are SGHRS and YFSETQ. The CDR3 loop is CASSPGGRPQNEKLFF. The CDR3 bases are TGCGCCAGCAGCCCAGGTGGCAGGCCTCAGAATGAAAAACTGTTTTTT.

The genes are TRBV9 and TRBJ1-2; D perhaps matches TRBD1 (5 bases). This CDR3 has 13 residues. From germline, CDR1 is SGDLS and CDR2 YYNGEE. V gave up 4 bases and J gave up 5 bases, with 12 bases separating them. The CDR3 coding sequence is TGTGCCAGCAGCCCCCGGGACTTTTATGGCTACACCTTC. Translating gives CASSPRDFYGYTF.

V and J are TRBV6-2 or TRBV6-3 and TRBJ1-5; D is uncertain. V was trimmed by 6 bases and J by 5 bases, leaving 8 bases between them. Germline loops: CDR1 MNHEY, CDR2 SVGEGT. The CDR3 is made up of 12 amino acids. CDR3 coding DNA: TGTGCCAGCAGCGCATGGGATCAGCCCCAGCATTTT. The encoded protein is CASSAWDQPQHF.

This chain connects TRBV5-1 to TRBJ2-1; TRBD1 is a possible D gene (5 bases). V was shortened by 1 base and J by 5 bases, with 7 bases between the two germline ends. The length of the CDR3 is 13 residues. Germline V gene data show CDR1 as SGHRS and CDR2 as YFSETQ. In nucleotides, the CDR3 is TGCGCCAGCAGCTTGACAGGCCACAATGAGCAGTTCTTC. It specifies CASSLTGHNEQFF.

The rearrangement links TRBV29-1 to TRBJ2-5; 9 bases fit TRBD1. The CDR3 has 14 residues. Germline trimming cut 6 bases from V and 0 bases from J; bases unmatched to any gene: 5. CDR1 and CDR2 (germline): SQVTM, ANQGSEA. In DNA, the CDR3 is TGCAGCGTCGCCGGGACAGGGAACCAAGAGACCCAGTACTTC. It yields the protein CSVAGTGNQETQYF.

CDR3 region: CASSVVPRAGAGTDTQYF. CDR3 bases: TGTGCCAGCAGCGTAGTTCCCCGGGCGGGAGCTGGCACAGATACGCAGTATTTT. The chain links TRBV9 to TRBJ2-3; 7 bases agree with TRBD2. This CDR3 has 18 amino acids. Germline V gene sequence: CDR1 SGDLS, CDR2 YYNGEE. The ends lost 0 bases at V and 1 base at J; junction bases unmatched: 11. The whole variable domain, filled in from reference TRBV9 and TRBJ2-3, reads DSGVTQTPKHLITATGQRVTLRCSPRSGDLSVYWYQQSLDQGLQFLIQYYNGEERAKGNILERFSAQQFPDLHSELNLSSLELGDSALYFCASSVVPRAGAGTDTQYFGPGTRLTVL.

This chain joins TRBV6-1 and TRBJ2-3; D unresolved. The CDR3 has 14 amino acids. The V and J ends lost 1 base and 1 base respectively, with 6 bases between them. Germline V CDR1 and CDR2: MNHNS, SASEGT. For the CDR3, the DNA is TGTGCCAGCAGTGAAGACCGCGGCACAGATACGCAGTATTTT. It is translated as CASSEDRGTDTQYF.

The chain is built from TRBV3-1 (or the pseudogene TRBV3-2) and TRBJ1-4; D is ambiguous. V was shortened by 5 bases and J by 0 bases, with 10 bases between the two germline ends. Per the germline V gene, CDR1 is LGHDT and CDR2 is YNNKEL (reference sequence). The CDR3 sequence is 15 residues long. Here the CDR3 DNA reads TGTGCCAGCAGCGGTGAAGCGACAACTAATGAAAAACTGTTTTTT. Translation: CASSGEATTNEKLFF.

The chain recombines TRBV28 with TRBJ2-7; 9 bases are a match to TRBD1. The V gene's germline CDR1 is MDHEN and CDR2 SYDVKM. V lost 1 base, J lost 2 bases, and 15 bases stayed unmatched. CDR3 length: 19 amino acids. DNA of the CDR3: TGTGCCAGCAGTTTATATATTGGGTTTCGGACAGGGGACGCCTACGAGCAGTACTTC. It encodes CASSLYIGFRTGDAYEQYF.

The rearrangement joins TRBV9 to TRBJ1-2; D may be TRBD1 (5 bases). This CDR3 is 14 amino acids long. Germline V gives CDR1 SGDLS, CDR2 YYNGEE. With 3 bases removed from V and 3 bases from J, the gap between germline ends came to 12 bases. The CDR3 coding sequence is TGTGCCAGCAGCGCCTTTGGGGGGGACTATGGCTACACCTTC. As protein: CASSAFGGDYGYTF.

The chain joins TRBV14 to TRBJ1-5; no firm D call. CDR1 SGHDN and CDR2 FVKESK come from the germline V gene. The CDR3 is 12 residues long. V dropped 4 bases and J dropped 6 bases, with 7 bases sitting between them. DNA for the CDR3: TGTGCCAGCAGCCTCGTAGGTCAGCCCCAGCATTTT. Its protein is CASSLVGQPQHF.

The rearrangement uses TRBV6-6 and TRBJ2-3; D gene uncertain. The CDR3 length is 13 residues. Germline V gives CDR1 MNHNY, CDR2 SVGAGI (reference sequence). Between the trimmed V and J ends, which lost 4 bases and 2 bases, there was a span of 7 bases. The chain's CDR3 is CASSSDVTDTQYF. In nucleotides, the CDR3 is TGTGCCAGCAGTTCGGACGTCACAGATACGCAGTATTTT.

The CDR3 DNA is TGTGCCAGCAGCGTAAGGGACAGGGGCAATGAGCAGTTCTTC. This codes for CASSVRDRGNEQFF. The chain recombines TRBV9 with TRBJ2-1, with TRBD1 matching 10 bases. CDR1 is SGDLS, CDR2 YYNGEE, per germline. J lost 6 bases, V lost 1 base, and 1 base had no gene match. The CDR3 is made up of 14 amino acids.

The chain is built from TRBV2 and TRBJ1-1; D is uncertain. Per germline, CDR1 SNHLY and CDR2 FYNNEI. The CDR3 spans 14 residues. Trimming cost V 5 bases and J 0 bases, with 10 bases left between them. The CDR3 reads CASSIYRLNTEAFF. The CDR3 bases are TGTGCCAGCAGTATTTACAGATTGAACACTGAAGCTTTCTTT.

The J gene is TRBJ2-1, the V gene TRBV7-9; D gene uncertain. The CDR3 is made up of 14 amino acids. The V gene lost 7 bases and the J gene lost 4 bases, with 14 bases spanning the gap. From germline, CDR1 is SEHNR and CDR2 FQNEAQ (reference sequence). The CDR3: CASTYPKEYNEQFF. CDR3 coding DNA: TGTGCCAGCACCTACCCCAAAGAGTACAATGAGCAGTTCTTC. The variable domain in full, completed from reference TRBV7-9 and TRBJ2-1, reads DTGVSQNPRHKITKRGQNVTFRCDPISEHNRLYWYRQTLGQGPEFLTYFQNEAQLEKSRLLSDRFSAERPKGSFSTLEIQRTEQGDSAMYLCASTYPKEYNEQFFGPGTRLTVL.

This clone occurred once. The chain employs TRBV27 and TRBJ1-6; no definite D call. CDR3 length: 15 residues. The V end lost 3 bases, the J end lost 7 bases, and 13 bases lay between the germline ends. Germline V lookup: CDR1 MNHEY, CDR2 SMNVEV (reference sequence). CDR3 nucleotides: TGTGCCAGCAGTTTTAGGTACAGCTTCAATTCACCCCTCCACTTT. Its translation is CASSFRYSFNSPLHF.

The chain combines TRBV3-1 (or the pseudogene TRBV3-2) with TRBJ1-3; D not certain. CDR1 is LGHDT and CDR2 is YNNKEL in the germline V gene (reference sequence). The CDR3 sequence is 15 residues long. The V end lost 0 bases, the J end lost 7 bases, and 13 bases lay between the germline ends. CDR3 amino acids: CASSQDLRQGNTIYF. CDR3 nucleotides: TGTGCCAGCAGCCAAGATTTAAGACAAGGGAACACCATATATTTT.